This T cell receptor (beta chain) was obtained from a study of CD8 T cells in ankylosing spondylitis. Overall study findings and caveats: For ankylosing spondylitis blood, a TCR beta motif of seven to nine highly homologous variants appeared characteristic. Earlier authors reported some of these motif variants in reactive arthritis synovial fluid and blood.

The CDR3 covers 13 residues. Trimming stripped 2 bases from V and 4 bases from J, with 7 bases between. Germline CDR1 MNHEY, CDR2 SMNVEV (reference sequence). This clonotype was picked up a small number of times. Antigen unknown. In making TCR beta libraries, quantitative 5'-RACE with molecular barcodes was used. TCRdb ran MiXCR on the 5' RACE reads and lists one entry per CDR3 protein. The repertoire holds 45,000 or so distinct CDR3 sequences, with around 10% as singletons. What was sequenced was blood, either unsorted or a sorted T cell fraction (not recorded which). The rearrangement joins TRBV27 to TRBJ2-3; D unresolved. The TCR was taken from a male donor with ankylosing spondylitis or in good health (not recorded which). The CDR3 bases are TGTGCCAGCAGTTTAACATTTTCAGATACGCAGTATTTT. Amino acid sequence: CASSLTFSDTQYF.